This is a list of T cell receptor beta chains from one sample in a study of blood T cell repertoires in COVID-19. The method was immunoSEQ multiplex PCR; TCRdb's version includes in-frame clones alone and lacks a portion of them. The sample lists 130,000 to 150,000 clones; approximately 87% were seen once. Material: peripheral blood. The receptors stem from a woman in her thirties or forties with acute or convalescent COVID-19. The CDR3 runs from the conserved cysteine through the conserved F or W. D genes are given only for firm matches. Clone size appears in some rows only: once, few, many, or a class for an expanded clone.

CDR3nt,CDR3aa,v_gene,d_gene,j_gene,abundance
TGTGCCAGCAGTTACACGTCGGGGAGCACTGAAGCTTTCTTT,CASSYTSGSTEAFF,TRBV6-5,-,TRBJ1-1,once
TGCGCCAGCAGCCCTCACACGAACACTGAAGCTTTCTTT,CASSPHTNTEAFF,TRBV5-1,-,TRBJ1-1,-
TGCAGCGTTGAAGATTGGTCAGGCCCTGGCTACACCTTC,CSVEDWSGPGYTF,TRBV29-1,-,TRBJ1-2,few
TGTGCCAGCAGCGTAGGGTTACAGGGGAGGTACGGCTACACCTTC,CASSVGLQGRYGYTF,TRBV9,TRBD1,TRBJ1-2,-
TGCGCCAGCAGCTCACTAGCGGGAGATGTCGGGGAGCTGTTTTTT,CASSSLAGDVGELFF,TRBV5-1,TRBD2,TRBJ2-2,-
TGTGCCAGCAGCCAACCAGGAGGGCGGAGCCAAGAGACCCAGTACTTC,CASSQPGGRSQETQYF,TRBV3-1/TRBV3-2,-,TRBJ2-5,-
TGTGCCAGCAGTTTATGGGGGACAGGGCTTCCCTACGAGCAGTACTTC,CASSLWGTGLPYEQYF,TRBV28,TRBD1,TRBJ2-7,-
TGTGCCAGCAGCTCTAAGAAACAGGGTAGGGGCTACACCTTC,CASSSKKQGRGYTF,TRBV7-3,-,TRBJ1-2,few
TGTGCCAGCAGCTTGGCACCGGTGACTAACACCGGGGAGCTGTTTTTT,CASSLAPVTNTGELFF,TRBV5-8,-,TRBJ2-2,-
TGTGCCAGCAGCTTAAGCCTAGCCGAGACCCAGTACTTC,CASSLSLAETQYF,TRBV7-3,-,TRBJ2-5,few
TGTGCCAGGACGGACAGTCAATCTTACACTGAAGCTTTCTTT,CARTDSQSYTEAFF,TRBV6-5,-,TRBJ1-1,-
TGTGCTAGTGGTTTTGCGGGGACTAGCGGGAGTACTCCTCCTTACGAGCAGTACTTC,CASGFAGTSGSTPPYEQYF,TRBV12-5,TRBD2,TRBJ2-7,-
TGTGCCAGCAGCGTAGTGGGACAGGGTGGCGAGCAGTACTTC,CASSVVGQGGEQYF,TRBV9,TRBD1,TRBJ2-7,once
TGTGCCAGCAGTTCGAGGGGGCAGCCCCAGCATTTT,CASSSRGQPQHF,TRBV27,-,TRBJ1-5,-
TGTGCCAGCAGCTCCATCCAGGGGAGGAACACTGAAGCTTTCTTT,CASSSIQGRNTEAFF,TRBV7-6,-,TRBJ1-1,-
TGTGCCAGCACGGACAGGGCTGGCTCCTACGAGCAGTACTTC,CASTDRAGSYEQYF,TRBV5-6,TRBD1,TRBJ2-7,-
TGTGCCAGCAGTTCTTTTCCGGGACTCTACGAGCAGTACTTC,CASSSFPGLYEQYF,TRBV6-9,-,TRBJ2-7,-
TGTGCCAGCAGCGTCGGGACAGGGGGCGCGGGGCTAAACGGGAATGAGCAGTTCTTC,CASSVGTGGAGLNGNEQFF,TRBV27,TRBD1,TRBJ2-1,few